The 24 T cell receptor beta chains presented below share a single source sample, sequenced in a study of beta chain features in type 1 diabetes. Of the isolated RNA, all was reverse transcribed, and so the sequenced material was expressed TCRB transcripts. TCRdb keeps only in-frame clones here, not all; method: immunoSEQ multiplex PCR. Of approximately 280,000 clones listed, over 14% are singletons. Study conclusions and caveats: There was a moderate but significant shortening of TCRB CDR3s in all four CD4+ subsets of Type 1 diabetes patients.

These receptors lack a known antigen. The sequenced sample was naive CD4+ T cells from blood. The receptors derive from a young man with type 1 diabetes.

The chain carries TRBV11-2 and TRBJ2-5; 9 bases agree with TRBD2. This CDR3 contains 15 residues. The J segment lost 4 bases and the V segment lost 1 base, leaving 4 bases of the junction unmatched. The V gene's germline CDR1 is SGHAT and CDR2 FQNNGV. The CDR3 is CASSLATRGGETQYF. CDR3 DNA sequence: TGTGCCAGCAGCTTAGCCACGCGGGGGGGAGAGACCCAGTACTTC. The full variable domain, with the rest looked up from reference TRBV11-2 and TRBJ2-5, is EAGVAQSPRYKIIEKRQSVAFWCNPISGHATLYWYQQILGQGPKLLIQFQNNGVVDDSQLPKDRFSAERLKGVDSTLKIQPAKLEDSAVYLCASSLATRGGETQYFGPGTRLLVL.

There are a few counts of this clone. The genes are TRBV30 and TRBJ2-5; 9 bases map to TRBD2. Trimming at V came to 4 bases and at J to 4 bases, leaving 1 base not matched to a gene. Germline-derived CDR1 and CDR2 are GTSNPN and SVGIG (reference sequence). This CDR3 is built from 12 residues. The CDR3 coding sequence is TGTGCCTGGAAACTAGCGGGAGAGACCCAGTACTTC. Translation: CAWKLAGETQYF.

This clone was recorded a few times. This sequence joins TRBV5-4 and TRBJ2-7; weak D call: TRBD2 (5 bases). The length of the CDR3 is 12 residues. CDR1 is SGHNT and CDR2 is YYREEE in the germline V gene (reference sequence). V lost 4 bases and J lost 7, with 12 bases in between. This CDR3 reads CASSRQPGEQYF. The CDR3 coding sequence is TGTGCCAGCAGCCGCCAACCGGGGGAGCAGTACTTC.

The table lists this clone with a few counts. This sequence joins TRBV5-1 and TRBJ1-1; D unclear. V lost 4 bases and J lost 1, with 8 bases in between. The CDR3 covers 13 residues. Germline values: CDR1 SGHRS, CDR2 YFSETQ. CDR3 sequence (DNA): TGCGCCAGCAGCCCGAGCCAGAACACTGAAGCTTTCTTT. It specifies CASSPSQNTEAFF.

The V call is TRBV7-2, the J call TRBJ2-3; D not certain. Trimming took off 5 bases at V and 4 bases at J, with 13 bases between the two ends. The CDR3 is 14 amino acids. Germline loops: CDR1 SGHTA, CDR2 FQGNSA. CDR3: CASSPRESPDTQYF. Written as DNA, the CDR3 is TGTGCCAGCAGCCCGAGAGAGTCCCCAGATACGCAGTATTTT.

The rearrangement links TRBV2 to TRBJ2-3, with 9 bases matching TRBD2. J lost 1 base, V lost 7 bases, and 3 bases had no gene match. Germline V gene lookup returns CDR1 SNHLY and CDR2 FYNNEI. The length of the CDR3 is 14 residues. CDR3 sequence: CASTERGGTDTQYF. The CDR3 bases are TGTGCCAGCACGGAGCGGGGGGGCACAGATACGCAGTATTTT.

The CDR3, as DNA: TGTGCCAGGACAGGGAACACTGAAGCTTTCTTT. This codes for CARTGNTEAFF. The chain carries TRBV2 and TRBJ1-1; possible D gene TRBD1, 6 bases. V was pared by 9 bases and J by 1 base, with 6 bases between. The CDR3 consists of 11 residues. The germline CDR1 and CDR2 sequences are SNHLY and FYNNEI.

DNA for the CDR3: TGTGCCACAAAGAATGGCAGGAACACTGAAGCTTTCTTT. Its protein product is CATKNGRNTEAFF. The J gene is TRBJ1-1, the V gene TRBV7-2; D is unclear. This CDR3 has 13 residues. V shed 10 bases and J shed 1 base, with 13 bases lying between them. Germline CDR1 SGHTA, CDR2 FQGNSA.

This clone came up a few times. V gene TRBV14 combines with J gene TRBJ2-1; D might be TRBD2 (6 bases). The V end was cut by 5 bases, the J end by 8 bases, with 13 bases between. From germline, CDR1 is SGHDN and CDR2 FVKESK. The CDR3 is 13 amino acids. The CDR3, as DNA: TGTGCCAGCAGCGGGGGGTGGAAAGATGAGCAGTTCTTC. Translated: CASSGGWKDEQFF.

This clone was seen a handful of times. The V call is TRBV9, the J call TRBJ1-5; D remains ambiguous. The CDR3 is made up of 16 amino acids. Germline loops: CDR1 SGDLS, CDR2 YYNGEE. V lost 4 bases, J lost 5 bases, and 19 bases lay in between. The chain's CDR3 is CASSLEADPLYQPQHF. In DNA form, the CDR3 reads TGTGCCAGCAGCCTCGAGGCAGATCCCCTATATCAGCCCCAGCATTTT.

The chain carries TRBV12-5 and TRBJ2-3; D remains ambiguous. CDR1 and CDR2 (germline): LGHNT, FRNRAP. The CDR3 runs to 11 residues. Trimming pared 7 bases from V and 7 bases from J, leaving 9 bases between. The CDR3 here is CASAQQNTQYF. The CDR3 DNA sequence: TGTGCTAGTGCCCAACAGAATACGCAGTATTTT.

The rearrangement joins TRBV18 to TRBJ2-1, with a weak D call TRBD2 (6 bases). CDR1 KGHSH and CDR2 LQKENI come from the germline V gene. This CDR3 contains 15 residues. V was clipped by 6 bases and J by 6 bases, with 18 bases between them. CDR3 in DNA: TGTGCCAGCTCGCGGGACCCCGGGGGAGGCAATGAGCAGTTCTTC. Its protein is CASSRDPGGGNEQFF. The variable domain in full, with the rest retrieved from reference TRBV18 and TRBJ2-1, is NAGVMQNPRHLVRRRGQEARLRCSPMKGHSHVYWYRQLPEEGLKFMVYLQKENIIDESGMPKERFSAEFPKEGPSILRIQQVVRGDSAAYFCASSRDPGGGNEQFFGPGTRLTVL.

The rearrangement joins TRBV18 to TRBJ2-3, with TRBD1 identical over 11 bases. V was pared by 3 bases and J by 5 bases, with 1 base of the junction left unmatched. The CDR3 is 14 residues long. Germline V gene lookup returns CDR1 KGHSH and CDR2 LQKENI. The CDR3 sequence is CASSPGQGEDTQYF. CDR3 DNA: TGTGCCAGCTCACCGGGACAGGGGGAAGATACGCAGTATTTT.

The sample holds a few counts of this clone. The V gene is TRBV20-1, the J gene TRBJ2-3, with D uncertain. V was cut by 5 bases and J by 5 bases, with 8 bases left in between. The CDR3 spans 11 residues. Germline values: CDR1 DFQATT, CDR2 SNEGSKA (reference sequence). The CDR3 region is CSASLGDTQYF. The CDR3, as DNA: TGCAGTGCTTCTCTAGGAGATACGCAGTATTTT.

The chain employs TRBV2 and TRBJ1-5; D is possibly TRBD1 (6 bases). V lost 5 bases to trimming and J lost 7 bases, with 12 bases between them. This CDR3 is 13 amino acids long. In germline, CDR1 is SNHLY, CDR2 FYNNEI. In DNA, the CDR3 is TGTGCCAGCAGTCCGGGACACCTCCAGCCCCAGCATTTT. Its translation: CASSPGHLQPQHF. Looking up the rest from reference TRBV2 and TRBJ1-5 gives the full variable domain: EPEVTQTPSHQVTQMGQEVILRCVPISNHLYFYWYRQILGQKVEFLVSFYNNEISEKSEIFDDQFSVERPDGSNFTLKIRSTKLEDSAMYFCASSPGHLQPQHFGDGTRLSIL.

This clone was seen a few times. The chain uses TRBV6-5 and TRBJ1-2; 7 bases fit TRBD1. Germline V gene lookup returns CDR1 MNHEY and CDR2 SVGAGI. CDR3 length equals 14 residues. The J segment lost 11 bases and the V segment lost 6 bases, leaving 15 bases of the junction unmatched. This CDR3 reads CASSSRQGPAGYTF. CDR3 nucleotide sequence: TGTGCCAGCAGCTCCCGACAGGGACCTGCGGGGTACACCTTC.

The chain uses TRBV7-2 and TRBJ1-3, with no clear D. The germline CDR1 and CDR2 sequences are SGHTA and FQGNSA. The CDR3 runs 14 residues. V lost 5 bases, J lost 0 bases, and 8 bases lay in between. The CDR3, as DNA: TGTGCCAGCAGCCGAGATCCCTCTGGAAACACCATATATTTT. Protein: CASSRDPSGNTIYF.

The J gene is TRBJ1-1, the V gene TRBV30; 7 bases agree with TRBD1. The CDR3 totals 18 residues. Germline assignment: CDR1 GTSNPN and CDR2 SVGIG (reference sequence). Unmatched junction bases numbered 13, after V lost 0 bases and J lost 0 bases. CDR3 bases: TGTGCCTGGAGTGTAACCCTACGGACAGGAGGAATGAACACTGAAGCTTTCTTT. Protein product: CAWSVTLRTGGMNTEAFF.

This rearrangement joins TRBV13 to TRBJ2-1, with 14 bases aligning to TRBD2. Germline CDR1 PRHDT, CDR2 FYEKMQ (reference sequence). The CDR3 totals 18 residues. V lost 4 bases to trimming and J lost 0 bases; unmatched junction nucleotides: 5. CDR3 nucleotide sequence: TGTGCCAGCAGCTCAGGACTAGCGGGGGGACACTCCTACAATGAGCAGTTCTTC. This codes for CASSSGLAGGHSYNEQFF. The whole variable domain, filled in from reference TRBV13 and TRBJ2-1, reads AAGVIQSPRHLIKEKRETATLKCYPIPRHDTVYWYQQGPGQDPQFLISFYEKMQSDKGSIPDRFSAQQFSDYHSELNMSSLELGDSALYFCASSSGLAGGHSYNEQFFGPGTRLTVL.

The V call is TRBV5-1, the J call TRBJ2-3, with 8 bases that match TRBD2. J gave up 3 bases and V 0 bases, and 6 bases lay outside the gene matches. The germline V gene has CDR1 SGHRS and CDR2 YFSETQ. The CDR3 length is 16 residues. CDR3 sequence: CASSLGSSGSTDTQYF. The DNA of the CDR3 is TGCGCCAGCAGCTTGGGATCTAGCGGGTCTACAGATACGCAGTATTTT.

The gene calls are TRBV25-1 and TRBJ2-7; 9 bases match TRBD1. V trimming: 2 bases; J trimming: 3 bases; junction bases outside the gene matches: 5. Germline V CDR1 and CDR2: MGHDK, SYGVNS. There are 15 residues in the CDR3. CDR3 sequence (DNA): TGTGCCAGCAGTGAACCGCGACAGGGGGACTACGAGCAGTACTTC. Residues: CASSEPRQGDYEQYF.

This clone has just a few counts. The chain carries TRBV5-1 and TRBJ1-2, with D maybe TRBD1 (5 bases). The CDR3 contains 14 residues. In germline, CDR1 is SGHRS, CDR2 YFSETQ. Trimming took 3 bases from V and 6 from J, leaving 15 bases between them. As DNA, the CDR3 is TGCGCCAGCAGCTCCGCTTTCAGGGCAGATGGCTACACCTTC. Encoded protein: CASSSAFRADGYTF.

This clone was detected a few times. The chain links TRBV28 to TRBJ2-7; 8 nucleotides match TRBD1. Trimming at V came to 6 bases and at J to 3 bases, leaving 1 base not matched to a gene. Germline V gives CDR1 MDHEN, CDR2 SYDVKM. The CDR3 is made up of 12 amino acids. The DNA of the CDR3 is TGTGCCAGCAGCGACAGGGGCTACGAGCAGTACTTC. It specifies CASSDRGYEQYF.

V is TRBV15 and J is TRBJ2-7; possible D gene TRBD2, 5 bases. The germline V gene encodes CDR1 LNHNV and CDR2 YYDKDF (reference sequence). V was cut by 4 bases and J by 2 bases, with 15 bases left in between. The CDR3 is 15 amino acids. The CDR3 loop is CATSKHEPRAYEQYF. In DNA form, the CDR3 reads TGTGCCACCAGCAAACATGAACCGAGGGCCTACGAGCAGTACTTC.